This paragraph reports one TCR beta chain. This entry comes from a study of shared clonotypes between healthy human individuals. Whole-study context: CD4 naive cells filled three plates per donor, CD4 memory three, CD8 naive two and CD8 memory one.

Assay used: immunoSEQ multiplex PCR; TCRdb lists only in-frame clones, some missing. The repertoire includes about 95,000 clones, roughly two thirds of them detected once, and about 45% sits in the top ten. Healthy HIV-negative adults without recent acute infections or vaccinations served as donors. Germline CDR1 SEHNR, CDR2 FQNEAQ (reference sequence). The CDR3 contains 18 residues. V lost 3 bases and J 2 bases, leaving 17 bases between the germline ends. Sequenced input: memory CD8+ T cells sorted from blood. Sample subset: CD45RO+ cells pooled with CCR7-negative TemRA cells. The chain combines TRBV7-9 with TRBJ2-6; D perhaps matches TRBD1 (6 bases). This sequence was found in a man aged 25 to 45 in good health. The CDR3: CASSLEQGNLAGANVLTF. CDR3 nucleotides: TGTGCCAGCAGCTTGGAACAGGGTAACCTAGCTGGGGCCAACGTCCTGACTTTC.